The T cell receptor (beta chain) under discussion was sequenced for a study of blood T cell repertoires in COVID-19. The sample holds one count of this clone. With 5 bases clipped from V and 6 bases from J, the junction kept 5 bases outside the gene matches. Per germline, CDR1 MNHNY and CDR2 SVGAGI (reference sequence). The CDR3 has 15 residues. Only in-frame clones appear in the TCRdb table, and some are missing; sequencing was by immunoSEQ multiplex PCR. Among approximately 240,000 clones listed, 70% to 90% were seen once. The material sequenced was peripheral blood. V is TRBV6-6 and J is TRBJ2-4; 12 bases fit TRBD2. The receptor was isolated from a woman in her 40s who had recovered from COVID-19. In nucleotides, the CDR3 is TGTGCCAGCAGTGGGGGACTAGCGGGTGGAAACATTCAGTACTTC. Translated, it gives CASSGGLAGGNIQYF.